Listed here are 19 T cell receptor beta chains from one sample, sequenced in a study of tissue T cells after allogeneic stem cell transplantation (dated by TCRdb to the early 2020s). Libraries were made using the immunoSEQ multiplex PCR assay. The clones in this table, taken by TCRdb from immuneACCESS, are in-frame only. Not every clone is retained; where verified, under half of the shortfall comes from an unresolved V gene, and the cause of the rest is unknown. Here the sample has tens of thousands of clones; approximately 92% occur a single time. Clones ranked in the top ten supply roughly 3.8% of the sample. The time point tag for this specimen amounts to: recipient (host-origin) PBMCs collected before allo-HCT. The sample in question was blood, obtained before transplantation. These receptors all come from a woman between 40 and 69 years old who later had graft-versus-host disease after an allogeneic stem cell transplant.

The chain couples TRBV7-2 to TRBJ2-7; D might be TRBD1 or TRBD2, each matching 5 bases. Germline V lookup: CDR1 SGHTA, CDR2 FQGNSA. This CDR3 is 14 amino acids long. Trimming took 5 bases from V and 5 from J, leaving 16 bases between them. The CDR3 DNA reads TGTGCCAGCAGCAGTCCCGGGACGATCCACGAGCAGTACTTC. Protein product: CASSSPGTIHEQYF.

The rearrangement joins TRBV11-2 to TRBJ2-5; D is ambiguous. Germline loops: CDR1 SGHAT, CDR2 FQNNGV. The CDR3 runs 13 residues. V lost 7 bases and J lost 5, with 14 bases in between. CDR3 sequence reads: CASTPGARETQYF. CDR3 DNA sequence: TGTGCCAGCACCCCAGGAGCACGGGAGACCCAGTACTTC.

The V gene is TRBV2, the J gene TRBJ2-7; possibly TRBD1 for D (6 bases). This CDR3 is 15 amino acids long. The germline V gene has CDR1 SNHLY and CDR2 FYNNEI. V was pared by 8 bases and J by 2 bases, with 19 bases between. The CDR3: CASPDRTLTPYEQYF. CDR3 DNA sequence: TGTGCCAGCCCTGACAGGACCCTAACCCCCTACGAGCAGTACTTC.

This chain connects TRBV6-6 to TRBJ1-2; no clear D gene. V gave up 3 bases and J gave up 6 bases, with 14 bases separating them. This CDR3 has 14 amino acids. The germline CDR1 and CDR2 sequences are MNHNY and SVGAGI (reference sequence). CDR3 amino acids: CASSYRQGADGYTF. CDR3 bases: TGTGCCAGCAGTTATCGTCAAGGCGCGGATGGCTACACCTTC.

This chain uses TRBV10-3 with TRBJ2-1, with a weak D call TRBD2 (5 bases). The germline CDR1 and CDR2 sequences are ENHRY and SYGVKD. The V end was cut by 2 bases, the J end by 9 bases, with 17 bases between. The CDR3 runs to 15 residues. This chain's CDR3 is CAISEQASSSREQFF. For the CDR3, the DNA is TGTGCCATCAGTGAGCAGGCTAGCTCGTCCCGTGAGCAGTTCTTC.

This rearrangement joins TRBV4-3 to TRBJ1-2; 7 nucleotides line up with TRBD1. CDR1 is LGHNA, CDR2 YSLEER, per germline. V trimming: 4 bases; J trimming: 8 bases; junction bases outside the gene matches: 16. CDR3 length equals 16 residues. The CDR3 reads CASSPVLQGWRGGYTF. The CDR3 nucleotides read TGCGCCAGCAGCCCGGTACTACAGGGGTGGAGGGGGGGCTACACCTTC.

The chain uses TRBV12-5 and TRBJ2-7; TRBD2 matches at 12 bases. CDR3 length equals 15 residues. V lost 1 base and J lost 7; bases outside the gene matches: 5. Germline V CDR1 and CDR2: LGHNT, FRNRAP. The CDR3 nucleotides are TGTGCTAGTGGTTTGGGCGGACTAGCGGGACAAGAGCAGTACTTC. It codes for CASGLGGLAGQEQYF.

This clone has a handful of counts. An end of the junction differs from the germline gene, which may be a read error. The chain recombines TRBV7-7 with TRBJ1-6, with D unclear. The CDR3 contains 17 residues. The germline CDR1 and CDR2 sequences are SSHAT and FNYEAQ (reference sequence). The CDR3 DNA sequence: TGTGCTAGCAGCTGGGCCCGACCCAGCTCCTATAATTCACCCCTCCACTTT. This codes for CASSWARPSSYNSPLHF.

V is TRBV10-2 and J is TRBJ1-1; D gene uncertain. Trimming cost V 4 bases and J 8 bases, with 8 bases left between them. Germline CDR1 reads WSHSY; CDR2 reads SAAADI. This CDR3 contains 11 residues. CDR3 protein: CASSGLTEAFF. CDR3 in DNA: TGCGCCAGCAGTGGACTGACAGAAGCTTTCTTT.

V usage is TRBV7-2 and J usage is TRBJ2-7; no definite D call. V was pared by 5 bases and J by 2 bases, with 16 bases between. The CDR3 runs to 15 residues. CDR1 SGHTA and CDR2 FQGNSA come from the germline V gene. In nucleotides, the CDR3 is TGTGCCAGCAGCGACCTCCCTCGAGGTCCCTACGAGCAGTACTTC. Protein product: CASSDLPRGPYEQYF.

V is TRBV28 and J is TRBJ1-2; D ambiguous. Germline-derived CDR1 and CDR2 are MDHEN and SYDVKM. The CDR3 loop spans 14 amino acids. V was trimmed by 3 bases and J by 4 bases, leaving 12 bases between them. The CDR3 DNA is TGTGCCAGCAGTTTGGGTCTAACGGGCTATGGCTACACCTTC. Residues: CASSLGLTGYGYTF.

The chain has TRBV5-1 and TRBJ1-2; weak D call: TRBD1 (5 bases). V dropped 0 bases and J dropped 5 bases, with 14 bases sitting between them. From germline, CDR1 is SGHRS and CDR2 YFSETQ. The CDR3 covers 15 residues. The CDR3 nucleotides are TGCGCCAGCAGCTTGGCATCTGTAGGGGTTTATGGCTACACCTTC. This codes for CASSLASVGVYGYTF.

The J gene is TRBJ2-1, the V gene TRBV24-1; D is unclear. The V and J ends lost 5 bases and 11 bases respectively, with 9 bases between them. The germline V gene has CDR1 KGHDR and CDR2 SFDVKD. The CDR3 contains 11 residues. CDR3: CATSALGKQFF. In DNA form, the CDR3 reads TGTGCCACCAGTGCTTTAGGAAAGCAGTTCTTC.

This clone appeared a few times. The chain carries TRBV28 and TRBJ2-7; either TRBD1 or TRBD2 may supply D (5 bases each). CDR1 and CDR2 (germline): MDHEN, SYDVKM. With 6 bases removed from V and 0 bases from J, the gap between germline ends came to 15 bases. This CDR3 has 15 residues. The CDR3 region is CASSPGTESSYEQYF. The CDR3 DNA follows: TGTGCCAGCAGCCCCGGGACCGAAAGCTCCTACGAGCAGTACTTC.

The DNA of the CDR3 is TGCGCCAGCATCAAGGGTAGCGGGAGTGCGGAGACCCAGTACTTC. Its protein product is CASIKGSGSAETQYF. The chain is built from TRBV5-1 and TRBJ2-5; TRBD2 agrees at 9 bases. Germline assignment: CDR1 SGHRS and CDR2 YFSETQ. The CDR3 runs 15 residues. The trim removed 6 bases at V and 5 bases at J, leaving 11 bases unmatched.

The gene calls are TRBV3-1 (or the pseudogene TRBV3-2) and TRBJ1-2; possibly TRBD1 for D (6 bases). CDR1 is LGHDT and CDR2 is YNNKEL in the germline V gene (reference sequence). V dropped 7 bases and J dropped 5 bases, with 14 bases sitting between them. The CDR3 contains 13 residues. This CDR3 is CASTPGGAYGYTF. CDR3 sequence (DNA): TGTGCCAGCACCCCGGGGGGGGCGTATGGCTACACCTTC.

The chain uses TRBV28 and TRBJ2-3; a weak D match, TRBD2 (6 bases). The germline gives CDR1 MDHEN, CDR2 SYDVKM. The CDR3 runs to 14 residues. The V and J ends lost 2 bases and 6 bases respectively, with 12 bases between them. The CDR3 DNA reads as TGTGCCAGCAGTTTAATAATTGGGGGGGATACGCAGTATTTT. Its protein product is CASSLIIGGDTQYF.

The J gene is TRBJ2-7, the V gene TRBV30; 9 bases fit TRBD1. The junction had 9 bases not matched to a gene; V was cut back by 1 base and J by 5 bases. Per germline, CDR1 GTSNPN and CDR2 SVGIG (reference sequence). The CDR3 sequence is 15 residues long. The CDR3 loop is CAWSGGQGRFNEQYF. In nucleotides, the CDR3 is TGTGCCTGGAGTGGGGGACAGGGAAGGTTCAACGAGCAGTACTTC. The full variable domain, completed using reference TRBV30 and TRBJ2-7, is SQTIHQWPATLVQPVGSPLSLECTVEGTSNPNLYWYRQAAGRGLQLLFYSVGIGQISSEVPQNLSASRPQDRQFILSSKKLLLSDSGFYLCAWSGGQGRFNEQYFGPGTRLTVT.

The genes are TRBV10-3 and TRBJ2-3; no reliable D call. The CDR3 spans 13 residues. CDR1 is ENHRY and CDR2 is SYGVKD in the germline V gene. Between the trimmed V and J ends, which lost 10 bases and 5 bases, there was a span of 16 bases. The CDR3 sequence is CATKGGGQDTQYF. CDR3 coding DNA: TGTGCCACCAAAGGTGGTGGCCAAGATACGCAGTATTTT.